The TCR beta chain under discussion was sequenced for a study of lymphopenia after photon versus proton radiotherapy. Findings of the study overall: Post-nadir diversity loss with photons came from oligoclonal expansion, particularly CD8+ Temra cells.

The repertoire was sequenced with immunoSEQ multiplex PCR; TCRdb's copy has only in-frame clones and lacks some. The sample carries some 27,000 clones, around 81% recorded once. There are 15 residues in the CDR3. The germline V gene has CDR1 SGHTA and CDR2 FQGTGA. V gave up 1 base and J gave up 1 base; unmatched junction bases: 0. To note about this clone: The antigen remains undetermined.

This clonotype was obtained from a man in his forties or fifties with gastric cancer. This chain joins TRBV7-3 and TRBJ2-3, with 9 bases identical to TRBD2. The sample was peripheral blood, taken from a patient treated with photon-based radiotherapy. This chain's CDR3 is CASSLIAGGTDTQYF. CDR3 bases: TGTGCCAGCAGCTTAATAGCGGGGGGCACAGATACGCAGTATTTT.